The entry that follows covers one TCR beta chain sequence. Its antigen is as yet unknown. Here immunoSEQ multiplex PCR was the method, and the copy in TCRdb shows in-frame clones only, minus some. The data hold around 70,000 clones, with around 88% observed a single time. CDR1 and CDR2 (germline): KGHSH, LQKENI. There are 13 residues in the CDR3. V gave up 3 bases and J gave up 4 bases, with 9 bases separating them. This specimen belongs to a study of OX40 agonist ivuxolimab in advanced cancers. Whole-study context: Patient treatment consisted of intravenous ivuxolimab administration every 2 weeks at 0.01 to 10 mg/kg. Patients achieving partial responses numbered three: one hepatocellular carcinoma case and two cutaneous melanoma cases.

No patient had autoimmune disease or received systemic immunosuppression. Study conclusions and caveats: On average, a greater number of expanded clones characterised CD8+ T cells relative to CD4+.

This sequence originates from an adult with an advanced solid tumor such as melanoma, head and neck, liver or kidney cancer. This sequence joins TRBV18 and TRBJ2-5; D call uncertain. This specimen was CD4+ or CD8+ T cells sorted from blood, taken in a trial of the OX40 agonist ivuxolimab. CDR3 DNA sequence: TGTGCCAGCTCACCTAACTTGGGAGAGACCCAGTACTTC. It is translated as CASSPNLGETQYF.